These 6 T cell receptor beta chains were all obtained from the same sample, sequenced in a study of OX40 agonist ivuxolimab in advanced cancers. The library was generated by the immunoSEQ multiplex PCR assay. The source is immuneACCESS, and TCRdb retained only in-frame sequences with V and J called. Part of the clones is not carried over; for the studies checked, unresolved V genes explain less than half of this, and the remainder is unexplained. The sample contains roughly 89,000 clones, around 90% of them found a single time. Clones ranked in the top ten supply 7.4% of the sample. Sequences were derived from CD4+ or CD8+ T cells sorted from blood, sampled in a trial of the OX40 agonist ivuxolimab. Source of these receptors: an adult with an advanced solid tumor such as melanoma, head and neck, liver or kidney cancer.

This chain links TRBV27 with TRBJ2-3, with TRBD1 as a possible D gene (5 bases). Trimming removed 5 bases at V and 3 bases at J, with 9 bases between. The CDR3 is 13 amino acids. Germline CDR1 and CDR2: MNHEY and SMNVEV (reference sequence). In DNA form, the CDR3 reads TGTGCCAGCAGTGTAGGGGCTACAGATACGCAGTATTTT. Translation gives CASSVGATDTQYF.

The chain employs TRBV18 and TRBJ2-7; maybe TRBD2 (6 bases). This CDR3 spans 16 amino acids. V lost 3 bases, J lost 6 bases, and 21 bases lay in between. Germline-derived CDR1 and CDR2 are KGHSH and LQKENI. CDR3 loop: CASSPREKGGRSEQYF. DNA for the CDR3: TGTGCCAGCTCACCCCGGGAGAAGGGTGGTAGGTCCGAGCAGTACTTC.

The chain is built from TRBV6-1 and TRBJ1-6; D ambiguous. The length of the CDR3 is 17 residues. CDR1 MNHNS and CDR2 SASEGT come from the germline V gene. V lost 4 bases, J lost 8 bases, and 21 bases lay in between. Here the CDR3 DNA reads TGTGCCAGCAGTGGTCCCTCTCCCGGGATTCTTTATTCACCCCTCCACTTT. Translating it yields CASSGPSPGILYSPLHF.

V gene TRBV11-3 combines with J gene TRBJ1-2; 10 nucleotides agree with TRBD1. Losses at the gene ends were 2 bases for V and 6 bases for J; bases not matched to a gene: 9. The CDR3 extends over 16 amino acids. The germline V gene has CDR1 SGHNT and CDR2 YENEEA. The CDR3 reads CASSLYYLDRGNGYTF. CDR3 DNA sequence: TGTGCCAGCAGCTTATATTACCTGGACAGGGGGAATGGCTACACCTTC.

This clone is a singleton in its sample. This chain uses TRBV28 with TRBJ2-4, with TRBD1 as a possible D gene (7 bases). The V gene lost 6 bases and the J gene lost 3 bases, with 15 bases spanning the gap. The CDR3 has 15 residues. In germline, CDR1 is MDHEN, CDR2 SYDVKM. The CDR3 sequence: CASSTRGVGKNIQYF. CDR3 sequence (DNA): TGTGCCAGCAGCACCAGGGGGGTGGGCAAAAACATTCAGTACTTC.

The chain employs TRBV4-1 and TRBJ2-1, with a weak D call TRBD2 (5 bases). Germline lookup yields CDR1 MGHRA and CDR2 YSYEKL. V lost 4 bases to trimming and J lost 2 bases, with 6 bases between them. The length of the CDR3 is 13 residues. CDR3 sequence: CASSRTPYNEQFF. The CDR3 bases are TGCGCCAGCAGCCGGACTCCCTACAATGAGCAGTTCTTC.